These T cell receptor beta chains were read from a single sample in a study of a mutant IDH1 vaccine in newly diagnosed glioma. Their target antigens are unknown. TCRdb's table, derived via immunoSEQ multiplex PCR, lists solely in-frame clones and lacks some. This sample has approximately 70,000 clones, with about 87% found just once. The sample here was PBMCs, taken from a glioma patient whose treatment included an IDH1 peptide vaccine. These receptors were collected from a young man with glioma. The CDR3 runs from the conserved cysteine through the conserved F or W. The order of the fields is clone size, V gene, CDR3 protein. Size values are once, few and many counts, or a class for expanded clones, and some rows have none.

size: NA; V: TRBV25-1; CDR3: CASSEYGQGWGYTF
size: NA; V: TRBV27; CDR3: CASSLLGTLSSYEQYF
size: NA; V: TRBV6-6; CDR3: CASRDRANTGELFF
size: NA; V: TRBV9; CDR3: CASSVGFGTTGETQYF
size: NA; V: TRBV28; CDR3: CASSFRAGWQFF
size: NA; V: TRBV10-3; CDR3: CAISGNSNQPQHF
size: NA; V: TRBV7-9; CDR3: CASSLDGREPQYF
size: few; V: TRBV6-6; CDR3: CASSDGGWSTEAFF
size: NA; V: TRBV5-5; CDR3: CASSLRTVNTEAFF
size: medium-sized; V: TRBV19; CDR3: CASSITGFDQPQHF
size: NA; V: TRBV29-1; CDR3: CSAQDWDYGYTF
size: NA; V: TRBV11-2; CDR3: CASSLLRGRIYEQYF
size: few; V: TRBV9; CDR3: CASSVAVFEANVLTF
size: once; V: TRBV9; CDR3: CASSDGQGVVAERSQYF
size: NA; V: TRBV7-2; CDR3: CASSLSGGTDTQYF
size: NA; V: TRBV9; CDR3: CASRPGYSGELFF
size: NA; V: TRBV11-2; CDR3: CASSFRDFSNQPQHF
size: NA; V: TRBV10-2; CDR3: CASRGVPGTSQETQYF
size: NA; V: TRBV11-1; CDR3: CASSPDGAQAFF
size: NA; V: TRBV28; CDR3: CASIDPGVRGYTF
size: NA; V: TRBV27; CDR3: CASNRDRVSHEQYF
size: NA; V: TRBV6-6; CDR3: CASSYSPEGNQPQHF
size: NA; V: TRBV19; CDR3: CASRTVPGNTIYF
size: NA; V: TRBV25-1; CDR3: CASSRGGYNEQFF
size: NA; V: TRBV6-6; CDR3: CASSYPGQGNYEQYF
size: NA; V: TRBV25-1; CDR3: CASSEYGGGNEQFF
size: few; V: TRBV12-5; CDR3: CASGLVTRGPVAFF
size: NA; V: TRBV9; CDR3: CASSPFPGANVLTF
size: few; V: TRBV6-5; CDR3: CASSYGTSTNTEAFF